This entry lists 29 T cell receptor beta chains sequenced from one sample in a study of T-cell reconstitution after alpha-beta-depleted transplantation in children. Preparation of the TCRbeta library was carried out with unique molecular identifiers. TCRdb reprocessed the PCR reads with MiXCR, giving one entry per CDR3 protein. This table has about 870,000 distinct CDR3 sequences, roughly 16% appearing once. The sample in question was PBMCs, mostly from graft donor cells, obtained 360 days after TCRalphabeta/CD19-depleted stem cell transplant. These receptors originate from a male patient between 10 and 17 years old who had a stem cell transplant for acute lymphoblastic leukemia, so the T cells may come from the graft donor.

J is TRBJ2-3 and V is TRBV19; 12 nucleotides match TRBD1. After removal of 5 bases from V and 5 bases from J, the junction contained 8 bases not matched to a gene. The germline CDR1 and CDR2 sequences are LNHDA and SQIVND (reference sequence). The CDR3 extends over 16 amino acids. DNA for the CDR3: TGTGCCAGTAGTGTCAGGGACAGGGGGCTGGGAGATACGCAGTATTTT. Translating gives CASSVRDRGLGDTQYF.

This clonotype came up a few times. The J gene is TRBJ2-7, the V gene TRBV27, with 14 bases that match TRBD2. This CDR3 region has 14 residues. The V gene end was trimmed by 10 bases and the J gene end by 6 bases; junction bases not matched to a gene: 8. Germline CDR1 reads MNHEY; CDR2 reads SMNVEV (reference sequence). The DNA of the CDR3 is TGTGCCACCAGACTAGCGGGAGGGCTGGTCGAGCAGTACTTC. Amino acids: CATRLAGGLVEQYF.

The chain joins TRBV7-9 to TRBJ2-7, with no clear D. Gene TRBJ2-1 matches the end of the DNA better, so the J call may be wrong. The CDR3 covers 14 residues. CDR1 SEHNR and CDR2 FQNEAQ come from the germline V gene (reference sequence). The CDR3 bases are TGTGCCAGCAGCTTAGTGGACGGGCACTACGAGCAGTTCTTC. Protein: CASSLVDGHYEQFF.

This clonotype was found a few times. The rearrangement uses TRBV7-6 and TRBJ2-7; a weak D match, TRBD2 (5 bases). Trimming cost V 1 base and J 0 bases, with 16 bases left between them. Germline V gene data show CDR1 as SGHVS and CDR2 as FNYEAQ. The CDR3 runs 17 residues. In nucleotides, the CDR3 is TGTGCCAGCAGCTTAGTCTCGGGAAGGGTTGGCTCCTACGAGCAGTACTTC. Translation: CASSLVSGRVGSYEQYF.

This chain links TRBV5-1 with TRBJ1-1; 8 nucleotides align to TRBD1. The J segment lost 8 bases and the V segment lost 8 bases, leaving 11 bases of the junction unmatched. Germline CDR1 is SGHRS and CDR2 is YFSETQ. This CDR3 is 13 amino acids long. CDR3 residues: CASLGQDVKEAFF. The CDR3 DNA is TGCGCCAGTCTGGGACAGGACGTCAAGGAAGCTTTCTTT. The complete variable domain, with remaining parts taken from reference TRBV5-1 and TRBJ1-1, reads KAGVTQTPRYLIKTRGQQVTLSCSPISGHRSVSWYQQTPGQGLQFLFEYFSETQRNKGNFPGRFSGRQFSNSRSEMNVSTLELGDSALYLCASLGQDVKEAFFGQGTRLTVV.

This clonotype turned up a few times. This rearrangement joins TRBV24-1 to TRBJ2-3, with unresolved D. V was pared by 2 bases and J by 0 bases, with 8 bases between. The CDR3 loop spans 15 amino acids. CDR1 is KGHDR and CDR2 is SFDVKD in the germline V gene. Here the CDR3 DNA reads TGTGCCACCAGTGATTGGGCATCTAGCACAGATACGCAGTATTTT. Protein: CATSDWASSTDTQYF.

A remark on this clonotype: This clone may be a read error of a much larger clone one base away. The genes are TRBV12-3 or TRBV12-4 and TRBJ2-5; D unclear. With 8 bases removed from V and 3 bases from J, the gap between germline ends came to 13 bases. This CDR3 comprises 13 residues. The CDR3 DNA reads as TGTGCCAGCGGCCCACCCTGGGAAGAGACCCAGTACTTC. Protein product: CASGPPWEETQYF.

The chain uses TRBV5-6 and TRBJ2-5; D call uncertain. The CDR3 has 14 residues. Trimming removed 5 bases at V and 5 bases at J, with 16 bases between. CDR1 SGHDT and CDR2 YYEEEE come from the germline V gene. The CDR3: CASRLYRAAETQYF. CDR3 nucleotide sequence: TGTGCCAGCAGACTCTACCGGGCCGCGGAGACCCAGTACTTC.

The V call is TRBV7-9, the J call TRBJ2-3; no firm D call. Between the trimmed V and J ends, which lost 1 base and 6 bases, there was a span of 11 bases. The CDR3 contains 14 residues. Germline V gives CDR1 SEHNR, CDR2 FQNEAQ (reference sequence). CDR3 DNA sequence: TGTGCCAGCAGCTTAGGGATCTCTCTGGATACGCAGTATTTT. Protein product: CASSLGISLDTQYF.

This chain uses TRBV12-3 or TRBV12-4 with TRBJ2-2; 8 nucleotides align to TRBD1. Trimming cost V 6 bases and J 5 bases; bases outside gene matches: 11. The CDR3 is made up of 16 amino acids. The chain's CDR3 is CASRPTGTGRTGELFF. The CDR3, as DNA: TGTGCCAGCAGACCCACCGGGACAGGAAGGACCGGGGAGCTGTTTTTT.

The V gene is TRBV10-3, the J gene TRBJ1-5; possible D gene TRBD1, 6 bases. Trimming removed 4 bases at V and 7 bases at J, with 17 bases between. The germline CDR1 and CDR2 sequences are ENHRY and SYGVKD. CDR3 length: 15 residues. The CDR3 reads CAISAQGTGYQPQHF. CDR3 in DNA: TGTGCCATCAGTGCCCAGGGCACAGGGTACCAGCCCCAGCATTTT.

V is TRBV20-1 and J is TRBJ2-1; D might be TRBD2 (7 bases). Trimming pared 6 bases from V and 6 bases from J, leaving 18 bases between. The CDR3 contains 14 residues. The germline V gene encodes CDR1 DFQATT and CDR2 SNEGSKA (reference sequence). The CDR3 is CSAREGEVPNEQFF. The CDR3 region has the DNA TGCAGTGCCAGGGAGGGGGAGGTGCCCAATGAGCAGTTCTTC.

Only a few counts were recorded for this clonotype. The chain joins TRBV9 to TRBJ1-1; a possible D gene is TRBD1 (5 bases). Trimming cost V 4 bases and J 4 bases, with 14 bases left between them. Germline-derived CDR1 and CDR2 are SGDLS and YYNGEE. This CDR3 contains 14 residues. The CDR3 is CASSPKGLLTEAFF. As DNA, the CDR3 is TGTGCCAGCAGCCCCAAGGGGCTCCTCACTGAAGCTTTCTTT.

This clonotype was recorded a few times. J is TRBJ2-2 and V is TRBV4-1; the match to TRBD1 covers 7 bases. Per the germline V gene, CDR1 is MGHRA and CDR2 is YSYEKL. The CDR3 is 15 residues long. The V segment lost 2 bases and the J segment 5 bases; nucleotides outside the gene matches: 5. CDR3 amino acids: CASSQFPRGTGELFF. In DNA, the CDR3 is TGCGCCAGCAGCCAATTCCCCAGGGGGACCGGGGAGCTGTTTTTT.

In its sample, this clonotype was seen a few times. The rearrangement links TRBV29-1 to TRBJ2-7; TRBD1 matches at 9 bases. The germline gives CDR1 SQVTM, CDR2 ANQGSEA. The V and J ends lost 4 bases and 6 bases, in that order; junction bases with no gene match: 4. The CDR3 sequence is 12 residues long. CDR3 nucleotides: TGCAGCGTTGGGGACAGGGTGGTCGAGCAGTACTTC. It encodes CSVGDRVVEQYF.

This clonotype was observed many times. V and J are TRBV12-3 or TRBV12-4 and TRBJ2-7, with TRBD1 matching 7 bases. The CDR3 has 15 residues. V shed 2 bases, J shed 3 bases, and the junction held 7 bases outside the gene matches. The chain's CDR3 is CASSLSGTAIYEQYF. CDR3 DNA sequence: TGTGCCAGCAGTTTATCGGGGACAGCGATCTACGAGCAGTACTTC.

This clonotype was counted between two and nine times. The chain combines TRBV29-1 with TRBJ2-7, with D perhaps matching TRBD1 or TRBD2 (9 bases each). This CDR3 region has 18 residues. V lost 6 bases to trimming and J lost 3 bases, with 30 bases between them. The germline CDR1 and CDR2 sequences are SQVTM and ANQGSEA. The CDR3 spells CSVTQGALIAGDRYEQYF. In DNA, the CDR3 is TGCAGCGTGACACAGGGGGCCTTAATAGCGGGAGATCGCTACGAGCAGTACTTC.

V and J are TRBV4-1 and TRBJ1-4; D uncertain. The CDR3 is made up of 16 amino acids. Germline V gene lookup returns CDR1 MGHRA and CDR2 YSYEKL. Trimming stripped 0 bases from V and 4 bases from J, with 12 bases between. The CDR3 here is CASSQDVAASNEKLFF. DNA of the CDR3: TGCGCCAGCAGCCAAGATGTGGCAGCTAGTAATGAAAAACTGTTTTTT.

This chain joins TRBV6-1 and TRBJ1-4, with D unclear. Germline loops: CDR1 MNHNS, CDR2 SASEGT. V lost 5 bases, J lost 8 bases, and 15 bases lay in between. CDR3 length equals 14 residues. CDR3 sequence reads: CASSPLGIREKLFF. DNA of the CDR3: TGTGCCAGCAGTCCCCTTGGGATCCGGGAAAAACTGTTTTTT.

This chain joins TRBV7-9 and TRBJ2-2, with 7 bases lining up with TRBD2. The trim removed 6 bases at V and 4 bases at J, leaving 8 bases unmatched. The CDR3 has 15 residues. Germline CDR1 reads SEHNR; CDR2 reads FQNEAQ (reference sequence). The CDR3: CASRGSGKLTGELFF. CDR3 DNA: TGTGCCAGCAGAGGAAGCGGGAAACTCACCGGGGAGCTGTTTTTT.

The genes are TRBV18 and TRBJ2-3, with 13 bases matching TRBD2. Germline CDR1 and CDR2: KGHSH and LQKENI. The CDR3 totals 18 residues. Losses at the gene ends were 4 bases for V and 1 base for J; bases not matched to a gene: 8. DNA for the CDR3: TGTGCCAGCTCACGACTAGCGGGAGGCCTGACTCGCACAGATACGCAGTATTTT. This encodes CASSRLAGGLTRTDTQYF.

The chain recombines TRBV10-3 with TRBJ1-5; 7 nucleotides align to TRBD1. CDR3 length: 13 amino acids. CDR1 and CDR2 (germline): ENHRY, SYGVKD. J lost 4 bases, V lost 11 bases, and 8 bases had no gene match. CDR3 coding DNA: TGTGCCGCTCAGGGGACAGTTAATCAGCCCCAGCATTTT. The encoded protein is CAAQGTVNQPQHF.

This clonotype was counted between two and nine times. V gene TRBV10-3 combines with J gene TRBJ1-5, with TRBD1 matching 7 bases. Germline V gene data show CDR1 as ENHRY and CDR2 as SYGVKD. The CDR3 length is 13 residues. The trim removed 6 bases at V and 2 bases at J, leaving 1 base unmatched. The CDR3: CAIRGTGNQPQHF. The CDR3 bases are TGTGCCATCAGGGGGACAGGCAATCAGCCCCAGCATTTT.

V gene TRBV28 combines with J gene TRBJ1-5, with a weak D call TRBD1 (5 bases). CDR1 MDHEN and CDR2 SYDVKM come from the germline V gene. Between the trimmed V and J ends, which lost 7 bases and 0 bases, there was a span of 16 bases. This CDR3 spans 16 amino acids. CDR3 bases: TGTGCCAGCACTCTTTACACCGGGGCTAGCAATCAGCCCCAGCATTTT. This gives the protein CASTLYTGASNQPQHF. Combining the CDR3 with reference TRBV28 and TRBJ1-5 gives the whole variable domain DVKVTQSSRYLVKRTGEKVFLECVQDMDHENMFWYRQDPGLGLRLIYFSYDVKMKEKGDIPEGYSVSREKKERFSLILESASTNQTSMYLCASTLYTGASNQPQHFGDGTRLSIL.

CDR3 sequence: CASRLVGEGGYTQYF. The CDR3 DNA is TGTGCCAGCAGGCTAGTGGGAGAGGGGGGCTATACGCAGTATTTT. The J gene is TRBJ2-3, the V gene TRBV12-3 or TRBV12-4, with D perhaps TRBD1 or TRBD2 (6 bases each). This CDR3 spans 15 amino acids. The V gene lost 6 bases and the J gene lost 7 bases, with 20 bases spanning the gap.

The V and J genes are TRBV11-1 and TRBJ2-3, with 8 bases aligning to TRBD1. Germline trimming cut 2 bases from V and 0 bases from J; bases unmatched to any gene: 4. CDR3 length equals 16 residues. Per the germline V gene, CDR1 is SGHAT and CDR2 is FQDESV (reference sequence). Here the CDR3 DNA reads TGTGCCAGCAGCTTAACCGGGACAGGTAGCACAGATACGCAGTATTTT. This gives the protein CASSLTGTGSTDTQYF.

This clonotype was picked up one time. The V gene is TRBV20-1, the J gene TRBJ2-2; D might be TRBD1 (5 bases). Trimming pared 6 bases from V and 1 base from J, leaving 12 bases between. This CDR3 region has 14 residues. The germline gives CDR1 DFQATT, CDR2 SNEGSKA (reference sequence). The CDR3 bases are TGCAGTGCCCCCCGGACACTGAACACCGGGGAGCTGTTTTTT. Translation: CSAPRTLNTGELFF.

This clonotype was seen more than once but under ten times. The CDR3 protein is CSARLVEANTGELFF. DNA for the CDR3: TGCAGTGCTAGATTGGTGGAAGCGAACACCGGGGAGCTGTTTTTT. The chain combines TRBV20-1 with TRBJ2-2; D is unresolved. Trimming removed 2 bases at V and 0 bases at J, with 10 bases between. The CDR3 spans 15 residues. Germline loops: CDR1 DFQATT, CDR2 SNEGSKA (reference sequence).

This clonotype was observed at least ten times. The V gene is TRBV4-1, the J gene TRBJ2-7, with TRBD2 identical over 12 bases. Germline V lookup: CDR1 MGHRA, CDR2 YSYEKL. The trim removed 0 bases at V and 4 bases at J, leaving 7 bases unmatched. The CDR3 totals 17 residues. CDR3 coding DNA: TGCGCCAGCAGCCAAGAGAAACGACTAGCGGGAGTTTACGAGCAGTACTTC. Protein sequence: CASSQEKRLAGVYEQYF.